The 20 T cell receptor beta chains below all came from one sample that was sequenced in a study of T-cell reconstitution after alpha-beta-depleted transplantation in children (TCRdb year 2016). Preparation of the library involved PCR. For sequencing, an Illumina HiSeq 2500 was employed. TCR library preparation used molecular barcoding, with unique molecular identifiers applied to normalize quantification of the TCRbeta repertoire. Clones were called with MiXCR by TCRdb after fastp trimmed the public reads at Q25, and only in-frame beta chains were retained. Rows with a matching CDR3 protein are joined into one entry that keeps the most common DNA and genes. The sample contains some 400,000 distinct CDR3 sequences, roughly 20% of them found a single time. The biggest ten clones account for over 3.5% of the sample. The sequences come from PBMCs from the stem cell graft donor, collected from the stem cell graft. The source is a human donor who donated a stem cell graft to a child with acute myeloid leukemia.

This clonotype was detected only a few times. J is TRBJ2-6 and V is TRBV7-2, with D perhaps TRBD1 (6 bases). Germline CDR1 is SGHTA and CDR2 is FQGNSA. Deletions cut 5 bases from V and 4 bases from J, with 12 bases between. The CDR3 has 15 residues. CDR3 nucleotides: TGTGCCAGCAGCACACAGGGTGGCGGGGCCAACGTCCTGACTTTC. This encodes CASSTQGGGANVLTF.

This clonotype showed up many times. The chain recombines TRBV29-1 with TRBJ2-7, with D perhaps TRBD1 (5 bases). Germline V gives CDR1 SQVTM, CDR2 ANQGSEA. CDR3 length equals 12 residues. V was cut by 6 bases and J by 6 bases, with 15 bases left in between. CDR3 in amino acids: CSVNQGWGEQYF. CDR3 nucleotide sequence: TGCAGCGTGAACCAGGGCTGGGGCGAGCAGTACTTC.

This chain links TRBV10-3 with TRBJ2-7; D gene ambiguous. Per germline, CDR1 ENHRY and CDR2 SYGVKD. V gave up 0 bases and J gave up 6 bases, with 6 bases separating them. CDR3 length equals 12 residues. DNA for the CDR3: TGTGCCATCAGTGAGTCCACGGTCGAGCAGTACTTC. The encoded protein is CAISESTVEQYF.

The chain carries TRBV12-3 or TRBV12-4 and TRBJ2-5, with TRBD2 matching over 9 bases. Trimming took 3 bases from V and 2 from J; bases not matched to a gene: 7. CDR3 length: 16 residues. CDR3 bases: TGTGCCAGCAGTTTGCGTCCTAGCGGGATGCAAGAGACCCAGTACTTC. It is translated as CASSLRPSGMQETQYF.

This clonotype has only a few counts. The chain uses TRBV29-1 and TRBJ2-1, with D perhaps TRBD1 (6 bases). The germline V and J ends were trimmed by 7 bases and 14 bases, with 24 bases remaining between them. The germline CDR1 and CDR2 sequences are SQVTM and ANQGSEA. The length of the CDR3 is 13 residues. CDR3 loop: CSAAVGTPPREFF. Here the CDR3 DNA reads TGCAGCGCCGCCGTCGGGACACCCCCGAGGGAGTTCTTC.

This clonotype has only a few counts. This chain's CDR3 is CMTERVFVPNSPLHF. The DNA for the CDR3 is TGCATGACCGAAAGGGTTTTTGTTCCTAATTCACCCCTCCACTTT. The chain links TRBV20-1 to TRBJ1-6; D unresolved. This CDR3 is built from 15 residues. Germline V gives CDR1 DFQATT, CDR2 SNEGSKA (reference sequence).

The table lists this clonotype with a few counts. The chain employs TRBV15 and TRBJ2-2, with TRBD2 identical over 8 bases. Germline values: CDR1 LNHNV, CDR2 YYDKDF (reference sequence). V lost 5 bases to trimming and J lost 1 base; unmatched junction nucleotides: 6. The CDR3 runs to 16 residues. In nucleotides, the CDR3 is TGTGCCACCAGCCCTACCACTAGCGGGAACACCGGGGAGCTGTTTTTT. Its translation: CATSPTTSGNTGELFF.

In its sample, this clonotype was seen many times. The chain combines TRBV20-1 with TRBJ2-1; 12 bases agree with TRBD2. J lost 9 bases, V lost 1 base, and 4 bases had no gene match. Germline V gene sequence: CDR1 DFQATT, CDR2 SNEGSKA (reference sequence). This CDR3 region has 14 residues. The CDR3 spells CSARGLAGVVEQFF. In DNA, the CDR3 is TGCAGTGCTAGAGGACTAGCGGGAGTGGTTGAGCAGTTCTTC.

This clonotype was seen a handful of times. The chain couples TRBV27 to TRBJ2-7; D might be TRBD1 (6 bases). The CDR3 has 15 amino acids. Trimming left V 2 bases short and J 2 bases short, with 13 bases between. CDR1 is MNHEY, CDR2 SMNVEV, per germline (reference sequence). The CDR3 loop reads CASSLGADRTYEQYF. The CDR3 DNA reads as TGTGCCAGCAGTTTAGGAGCGGACAGAACCTACGAGCAGTACTTC.

The table lists this clonotype with many counts. This chain links TRBV4-3 with TRBJ2-7, with D perhaps being TRBD1 or TRBD2 (5 bases each). Germline loops: CDR1 LGHNA, CDR2 YSLEER. Trimming shortened V by 0 bases and J by 4 bases, and 13 bases separated the two germline ends. This CDR3 has 15 residues. The CDR3, as DNA: TGCGCCAGCAGCCAAGAAGGGGTCAGAGGGTACGAGCAGTACTTC. Encoded protein: CASSQEGVRGYEQYF.

The genes are TRBV20-1 and TRBJ2-7, with 8 nucleotides matching TRBD1. From germline, CDR1 is DFQATT and CDR2 SNEGSKA (reference sequence). J lost 5 bases, V lost 6 bases, and 6 bases had no gene match. CDR3 length equals 12 residues. CDR3 bases: TGCAGTGCCCAGGACAGGGTCAACGAGCAGTACTTC. Protein: CSAQDRVNEQYF.

This clonotype was recorded a few times. J is TRBJ2-2 and V is TRBV12-3 or TRBV12-4; no reliable D call. This CDR3 has 12 amino acids. With 6 bases removed from V and 6 bases from J, the gap between germline ends came to 8 bases. CDR3 amino acids: CASRFRPGELFF. The CDR3 bases are TGTGCCAGCAGATTTCGGCCCGGGGAGCTGTTTTTT.

This clonotype has more than one count but fewer than ten. The chain has TRBV9 and TRBJ2-1, with a possible D match to TRBD2 (6 bases). CDR3 size: 15 residues. Deletions cut 0 bases from V and 7 bases from J, with 14 bases between. Germline V gives CDR1 SGDLS, CDR2 YYNGEE. The DNA of the CDR3 is TGTGCCAGCAGCGTAGTAGGGAACGGAGGGAATGAGCAGTTCTTC. As protein: CASSVVGNGGNEQFF.

This sequence joins TRBV20-1 and TRBJ1-1; tentatively, D is TRBD1 (5 bases). The CDR3 sequence is 15 residues long. CDR1 DFQATT and CDR2 SNEGSKA come from the germline V gene (reference sequence). V lost 3 bases and J lost 4, with 18 bases in between. Written as DNA, the CDR3 is TGCAGTGCTAGCCCCGTTGAGACCGGGGGCACTGAAGCTTTCTTT. Its protein is CSASPVETGGTEAFF.

The V call is TRBV18, the J call TRBJ2-7; 10 bases map to TRBD2. This CDR3 comprises 14 residues. The trim removed 8 bases at V and 5 bases at J, leaving 9 bases unmatched. Germline CDR1 and CDR2: KGHSH and LQKENI. CDR3 sequence: CASQASGSPHEQYF. The CDR3 bases are TGTGCCAGCCAGGCTAGCGGGAGTCCCCACGAGCAGTACTTC.

V usage is TRBV12-3 or TRBV12-4 and J usage is TRBJ1-1; D might be TRBD1 (5 bases). Trimming cost V 6 bases and J 5 bases, with 19 bases left between them. This CDR3 is built from 15 residues. Here the CDR3 reads CASSKSDTGGTEAFF. CDR3 coding DNA: TGTGCCAGCAGCAAATCTGACACCGGGGGGACTGAAGCTTTCTTT.

This clonotype was recorded at least ten times. The CDR3 bases are TGTGCCAGCAGTTTGTTGTCCACCAACAATGAGCAGTTCTTC. This translates into CASSLLSTNNEQFF. The chain joins TRBV27 to TRBJ2-1; no definite D call. The V end was cut by 3 bases, the J end by 5 bases, with 11 bases between. This CDR3 is built from 14 residues. Germline V gene lookup returns CDR1 MNHEY and CDR2 SMNVEV (reference sequence).

CDR3 in DNA: TGTGCCACCAGCCTCCGACAGGGGAGCACAGATACGCAGTATTTT. Residues: CATSLRQGSTDTQYF. The V and J genes are TRBV15 and TRBJ2-3; 8 bases map to TRBD1. The CDR3 covers 15 residues. After removal of 5 bases from V and 0 bases from J, the junction contained 4 bases not matched to a gene. CDR1 and CDR2 (germline): LNHNV, YYDKDF (reference sequence).

This clonotype was found a few times. At one of its ends the junction is not consistent with the germline gene, which may arise from a read error. This sequence joins TRBV12-3 or TRBV12-4 and TRBJ2-2; D may match TRBD1 or TRBD2 (5 bases each). The CDR3 has 12 residues. The CDR3 loop is CASSLGTGDLFF. The CDR3, as DNA: TGTGCCAGCAGTTTAGGCACCGGGGACCTGTTTTTT.

This clonotype occurred a few times. This rearrangement joins TRBV7-9 to TRBJ2-2; 8 bases agree with TRBD1. Trimming removed 5 bases from V and 8 bases from J; junction bases left unmatched: 10. The germline gives CDR1 SEHNR, CDR2 FQNEAQ (reference sequence). This CDR3 has 15 residues. In nucleotides, the CDR3 is TGTGCCAGCAGCCCCGTGGCAGGGGGCAATGGGGAGCTGTTTTTT. Translation gives CASSPVAGGNGELFF.